The next 16 T cell receptor beta chains were all read from a single sample in a study of blood T cell repertoires in COVID-19. Assay used: immunoSEQ multiplex PCR; TCRdb lists only in-frame clones, some missing. The sample carries about 110,000 clones, approximately 84% recorded once. The sample consisted of peripheral blood. The receptors here all came from a human donor in a cohort sampled during active COVID-19.

This sequence joins TRBV29-1 and TRBJ2-7; possibly TRBD1 for D (6 bases). Trimming took 0 bases from V and 0 from J, leaving 12 bases between them. The germline gives CDR1 SQVTM, CDR2 ANQGSEA. The CDR3 covers 15 residues. The CDR3, as DNA: TGCAGCGTTGAAGATCCCTGGGACACCTCCTACGAGCAGTACTTC. Amino acid sequence: CSVEDPWDTSYEQYF.

The chain links TRBV18 to TRBJ2-5, with 7 bases matching TRBD1. The junction had 2 bases not matched to a gene; V was cut back by 5 bases and J by 2 bases. CDR1 is KGHSH, CDR2 LQKENI, per germline. There are 13 residues in the CDR3. The CDR3 region is CASSSGQQETQYF. The CDR3 nucleotides read TGTGCCAGCTCATCGGGACAGCAAGAGACCCAGTACTTC.

The chain employs TRBV2 and TRBJ1-5, with D perhaps matching TRBD1 (6 bases). CDR1 SNHLY and CDR2 FYNNEI come from the germline V gene. Trimming removed 4 bases from V and 5 bases from J, with 12 bases in between. CDR3 size: 14 residues. CDR3 DNA sequence: TGTGCCAGCAGTGTTAACAGGGAGTATCAGCCCCAGCATTTT. This gives the protein CASSVNREYQPQHF.

This clone was recorded once. J is TRBJ2-3 and V is TRBV7-2; 7 nucleotides match TRBD1. Per the germline V gene, CDR1 is SGHTA and CDR2 is FQGNSA. The CDR3 covers 15 residues. V shed 3 bases and J 4 bases; nucleotides not matched to a gene: 7. CDR3 amino acids: CASSFARQGADTQYF. CDR3 nucleotide sequence: TGTGCCAGCAGCTTTGCACGACAGGGAGCAGATACGCAGTATTTT.

This chain links TRBV6-6 with TRBJ1-1; D unclear. Germline values: CDR1 MNHNY, CDR2 SVGAGI (reference sequence). The V gene lost 6 bases and the J gene lost 3 bases, with 17 bases spanning the gap. The CDR3 runs 15 residues. The DNA for the CDR3 is TGTGCCAGCAGCCCCAACCCACGGAGGCACACTGAAGCTTTCTTT. Protein sequence: CASSPNPRRHTEAFF.

The chain joins TRBV5-4 to TRBJ2-3; 8 positions agree with TRBD2. The CDR3 consists of 15 residues. V trimming: 2 bases; J trimming: 2 bases; junction bases outside the gene matches: 4. The germline gives CDR1 SGHNT, CDR2 YYREEE (reference sequence). The CDR3 loop reads CASSFERESTDTQYF. The DNA for the CDR3 is TGTGCCAGCAGCTTCGAGCGGGAGTCCACAGATACGCAGTATTTT.

This chain joins TRBV7-2 and TRBJ1-2; D ambiguous. Germline loops: CDR1 SGHTA, CDR2 FQGNSA. CDR3 length equals 14 residues. With 2 bases removed from V and 4 bases from J, the gap between germline ends came to 11 bases. The CDR3 DNA sequence: TGTGCCAGCAGCTTAAGAGTTTCGGGCTATGGCTACACCTTC. Translated: CASSLRVSGYGYTF.

The chain combines TRBV4-1 with TRBJ2-3, with D perhaps TRBD1 (5 bases). Trimming shortened V by 3 bases and J by 4 bases, and 11 bases separated the two germline ends. The CDR3 sequence is 14 residues long. CDR1 and CDR2 from the germline V gene are MGHRA and YSYEKL. CDR3: CASSHSTGADTQYF. In DNA, the CDR3 is TGCGCCAGCAGCCACTCCACAGGTGCAGATACGCAGTATTTT.

The chain employs TRBV18 and TRBJ1-1; TRBD1 might be the D (5 bases). Germline lookup yields CDR1 KGHSH and CDR2 LQKENI. Trimming cost V 1 base and J 1 base, with 7 bases left between them. The CDR3 runs 14 residues. DNA for the CDR3: TGTGCCAGCTCACCACAGGGGCAGAACACTGAAGCTTTCTTT. It specifies CASSPQGQNTEAFF.

The chain links TRBV7-2 to TRBJ2-5, with TRBD1 identical over 10 bases. The CDR3 is made up of 15 amino acids. The germline gives CDR1 SGHTA, CDR2 FQGNSA. The V segment lost 3 bases and the J segment 5 bases; nucleotides outside the gene matches: 6. CDR3 in amino acids: CASSFRQGAGETQYF. CDR3 coding DNA: TGTGCCAGCAGCTTCCGACAGGGGGCCGGGGAGACCCAGTACTTC.

The genes are TRBV27 and TRBJ1-5; weak D call: TRBD1 (6 bases). The V gene lost 5 bases and the J gene lost 4 bases, with 18 bases spanning the gap. This CDR3 contains 16 residues. CDR1 is MNHEY, CDR2 SMNVEV, per germline (reference sequence). CDR3 DNA sequence: TGTGCCAGCAGTCCCGGGACAAGGGGAGGGAATCAGCCCCAGCATTTT. As protein: CASSPGTRGGNQPQHF.

The chain uses TRBV9 and TRBJ2-7, with TRBD2 matching 7 bases. The CDR3 consists of 16 residues. Unmatched junction bases numbered 8, after V lost 0 bases and J lost 2 bases. CDR1 and CDR2 (germline): SGDLS, YYNGEE. CDR3 DNA sequence: TGTGCCAGCAGCGTAGCTAAAAGCGGGGCTACCTACGAGCAGTACGTC. Protein product: CASSVAKSGATYEQYV.

The gene calls are TRBV3-1 (or the pseudogene TRBV3-2) and TRBJ1-4; 8 nucleotides align to TRBD1. The CDR3 is made up of 14 amino acids. CDR1 is LGHDT and CDR2 is YNNKEL in the germline V gene (reference sequence). J gave up 7 bases and V 3 bases, and 4 bases lay outside the gene matches. Here the CDR3 reads CASSQPTGGEKLFF. CDR3 coding DNA: TGTGCCAGCAGCCAGCCCACAGGGGGTGAAAAACTGTTTTTT.

Written as DNA, the CDR3 is TGTGCCAGTAGTATAGGTTCTAGCGGGGGGACCTACGAGCAGTACTTC. This gives the protein CASSIGSSGGTYEQYF. The chain is built from TRBV19 and TRBJ2-7; TRBD2 aligns across 11 bases. Losses at the gene ends were 1 base for V and 2 bases for J; bases not matched to a gene: 4. CDR1 is LNHDA and CDR2 is SQIVND in the germline V gene (reference sequence). This CDR3 contains 16 residues.

This chain links TRBV7-3 with TRBJ2-7; no reliable D call. CDR3 length: 13 residues. The V and J ends lost 1 base and 2 bases respectively, with 6 bases between them. Germline V CDR1 and CDR2: SGHTA, FQGTGA. CDR3 region: CASSLSEAYEQYF. In DNA form, the CDR3 reads TGTGCCAGCAGCTTAAGTGAGGCCTACGAGCAGTACTTC.

This clone was counted at least ten times. This chain links TRBV19 with TRBJ1-5; 8 bases are a match to TRBD1. CDR3 length equals 15 residues. In germline, CDR1 is LNHDA, CDR2 SQIVND (reference sequence). V gave up 5 bases and J gave up 2 bases; unmatched junction bases: 5. The CDR3 nucleotides read TGTGCCAGTAGTGACAGGGGTTCGGGCAATCAGCCCCAGCATTTT. Translating gives CASSDRGSGNQPQHF.